The 3 T cell receptor beta chains below all came from one sample that was sequenced in a study of blood T cell repertoires in COVID-19. Some clones are missing from TCRdb's copy, which holds only in-frame ones; the method was immunoSEQ multiplex PCR. Of 130,000 or so clones listed, roughly 80% are singletons. The specimen sequenced was peripheral blood. The receptors derive from a woman aged 55-70 years with acute or convalescent COVID-19.

The chain has TRBV7-9 and TRBJ1-2; D not resolved. Germline V lookup: CDR1 SEHNR, CDR2 FQNEAQ (reference sequence). V shed 4 bases and J shed 3 bases, with 12 bases lying between them. CDR3 length: 14 amino acids. CDR3 sequence reads: CASSSSDKDYGYTF. The CDR3 DNA follows: TGTGCCAGCAGCTCCTCTGACAAGGACTATGGCTACACCTTC. Supplemented by reference TRBV7-9 and TRBJ1-2, the full variable domain reads DTGVSQNPRHKITKRGQNVTFRCDPISEHNRLYWYRQTLGQGPEFLTYFQNEAQLEKSRLLSDRFSAERPKGSFSTLEIQRTEQGDSAMYLCASSSSDKDYGYTFGSGTRLTVV.

The chain employs TRBV6-5 and TRBJ2-3; 8 bases map to TRBD2. With V trimmed by 6 bases and J by 6 bases, 5 bases remained unmatched. This CDR3 has 13 amino acids. CDR1 MNHEY and CDR2 SVGAGI come from the germline V gene. CDR3 coding DNA: TGTGCCAGCAGGCCCCTAGCGGGCGATACGCAGTATTTT. This codes for CASRPLAGDTQYF.

The chain couples TRBV19 to TRBJ1-1; D perhaps matches TRBD1 (5 bases). The CDR3 consists of 14 residues. V lost 4 bases, J lost 4 bases, and 13 bases lay in between. CDR1 is LNHDA, CDR2 SQIVND, per germline (reference sequence). CDR3 amino acids: CASSKTGGFTEAFF. The CDR3 nucleotides are TGTGCCAGTAGTAAAACCGGGGGGTTCACTGAAGCTTTCTTT.